Listed here are 11 T cell receptor beta chains from one sample, sequenced in a study of shared clonotypes between healthy human individuals. Assay: immunoSEQ multiplex PCR; the TCRdb copy retains only in-frame clones and omits some. The sample holds over a million clones; about three quarters are singletons and the top ten take approximately 1.5%. The sample comprised memory CD4+ T cells sorted from blood. Subset specified: CD45RA-negative fraction. Receptor source: a man younger than 30 in good health.

V usage is TRBV18 and J usage is TRBJ2-7; 7 positions match TRBD1. The CDR3 runs 13 residues. The germline V gene encodes CDR1 KGHSH and CDR2 LQKENI. Trimming at V came to 7 bases and at J to 4 bases, leaving 7 bases not matched to a gene. CDR3 protein: CASYSGTAYEQYF. The CDR3 DNA follows: TGTGCCAGCTATTCCGGGACAGCTTACGAGCAGTACTTC.

This rearrangement joins TRBV7-9 to TRBJ2-3, with D hard to call. This CDR3 region has 14 residues. The germline gives CDR1 SEHNR, CDR2 FQNEAQ (reference sequence). V gave up 7 bases and J gave up 1 base, with 12 bases separating them. CDR3 loop: CASKWAPGTDTQYF. In DNA, the CDR3 is TGTGCCAGCAAGTGGGCCCCAGGCACAGATACGCAGTATTTT.

The sample holds a few counts of this clone. The V and J genes are TRBV5-6 and TRBJ2-7; D gene unclear. V dropped 2 bases and J dropped 3 bases, with 15 bases sitting between them. In germline, CDR1 is SGHDT, CDR2 YYEEEE. The CDR3 contains 15 residues. The CDR3 nucleotides are TGTGCCAGCAGCTTCCTAGGATACGCCTTCTACGAGCAGTACTTC. Protein sequence: CASSFLGYAFYEQYF.

This clone has just one count. V usage is TRBV11-2 and J usage is TRBJ2-1; 8 bases match TRBD2. The CDR3 spans 14 residues. Germline V gene lookup returns CDR1 SGHAT and CDR2 FQNNGV. Trimming cost V 4 bases and J 6 bases; bases outside gene matches: 5. The CDR3 is CASSSSLAGNEQFF. The CDR3 coding sequence is TGTGCCAGCAGCTCTAGCCTAGCGGGCAATGAGCAGTTCTTC.

The genes are TRBV2 and TRBJ1-1; D remains unclear. Per the germline V gene, CDR1 is SNHLY and CDR2 is FYNNEI. This CDR3 comprises 13 residues. Trimming removed 6 bases from V and 0 bases from J, with 8 bases in between. The CDR3 DNA follows: TGTGCCAGCAGGTCCGACATGAACACTGAAGCTTTCTTT. This sequence encodes CASRSDMNTEAFF. The complete variable domain, with remaining parts taken from reference TRBV2 and TRBJ1-1, reads EPEVTQTPSHQVTQMGQEVILRCVPISNHLYFYWYRQILGQKVEFLVSFYNNEISEKSEIFDDQFSVERPDGSNFTLKIRSTKLEDSAMYFCASRSDMNTEAFFGQGTRLTVV.

This clone has only a few counts. The genes are TRBV5-1 and TRBJ2-7, with 7 nucleotides matching TRBD1. The CDR3 contains 14 residues. CDR1 and CDR2 from the germline V gene are SGHRS and YFSETQ. J was trimmed by 3 bases and V by 0 bases; bases with no gene match: 3. DNA of the CDR3: TGCGCCAGCAGCTTGGAGGGGGCGGGCTACGAGCAGTACTTC. Its protein product is CASSLEGAGYEQYF.

This sequence joins TRBV18 and TRBJ2-1, with TRBD1 identical over 9 bases. J lost 2 bases, V lost 3 bases, and 5 bases had no gene match. This CDR3 has 16 amino acids. Germline assignment: CDR1 KGHSH and CDR2 LQKENI. The CDR3 region has the DNA TGTGCCAGCTCACCCTCGGGACAGGGCCCCTACAATGAGCAGTTCTTC. Translation gives CASSPSGQGPYNEQFF.

This clone occurred a few times. The rearrangement joins TRBV5-6 to TRBJ1-2; 7 bases align to TRBD1. Trimming took 4 bases from V and 2 from J; bases not matched to a gene: 2. Germline CDR1 and CDR2: SGHDT and YYEEEE. The CDR3 contains 13 residues. In DNA, the CDR3 is TGTGCCAGCAGCGGGGGACAGAACTATGGCTACACCTTC. As protein: CASSGGQNYGYTF.

With respect to this clone: Germline is not matched at one junction end, which may reflect a read error. The chain uses TRBV7-7 and TRBJ2-2, with TRBD1 matching 8 bases. This CDR3 is 14 amino acids long. Germline V CDR1 and CDR2: SSHAT, FNYEAQ (reference sequence). The CDR3 DNA sequence: TGTGCTAGCAGGCCGACAGGGGAAACCGGGGAGCTGTTTTTT. The encoded protein is CASRPTGETGELFF.

The CDR3 sequence is CASRSGTSAGDEQFF. CDR3 DNA: TGTGCCAGCAGGTCCGGGACTAGCGCGGGCGATGAGCAGTTCTTC. The rearrangement uses TRBV2 and TRBJ2-1; 10 bases map to TRBD2. Trimming cost V 6 bases and J 8 bases; bases outside gene matches: 10. Germline lookup yields CDR1 SNHLY and CDR2 FYNNEI. The CDR3 consists of 15 residues.

The gene calls are TRBV5-1 and TRBJ2-3; D call uncertain. The CDR3 runs 13 residues. V was trimmed by 0 bases and J by 2 bases, leaving 4 bases between them. Germline V gene lookup returns CDR1 SGHRS and CDR2 YFSETQ. This CDR3 is CASSLDYTDTQYF. As DNA, the CDR3 is TGCGCCAGCAGCTTGGACTACACAGATACGCAGTATTTT.